Listed below are T cell receptor beta chains from one sample, sequenced in a study of blood T cell repertoires in COVID-19. TCRdb's copy holds only in-frame clones and misses some; the assay was immunoSEQ multiplex PCR. Of about 74,000 clones listed, roughly 92% are singletons. Sequences were obtained from peripheral blood. These receptors all come from a man aged 45 to 65 with COVID-19, enrolled during active disease. Both conserved end residues are part of each CDR3. D genes are given only for firm matches. A row's size may be missing; if present it is once, few, many or a size class.

TRBV10-3	once	NA	TRBJ1-3	CAISGRSGNTIYF	TGTGCCATCAGTGGGCGGTCTGGAAACACCATATATTTT
TRBV4-2	once	TRBD2	TRBJ2-2	CASSHPAGEAGKATGELFF	TGTGCCAGCAGCCACCCTGCCGGAGAAGCGGGAAAGGCGACCGGGGAGCTGTTTTTT
TRBV19	NA	TRBD1	TRBJ2-5	CASSVQTGAAKTQYF	TGTGCCAGTAGTGTCCAGACAGGGGCCGCCAAGACCCAGTACTTC
TRBV7-9	NA	NA	TRBJ1-1	CASRRDVGDTEAFF	TGTGCCAGCAGGCGGGACGTCGGGGATACTGAAGCTTTCTTT
TRBV7-9	NA	TRBD1	TRBJ1-5	CASSRGQGLTQPQHF	TGTGCCAGCAGCCGGGGACAGGGGTTGACTCAGCCCCAGCATTTT
TRBV6-6	NA	TRBD1	TRBJ2-5	CASSVLPGQGGETQYF	TGTGCCAGCAGCGTTCTACCGGGACAGGGAGGAGAGACCCAGTACTTC
TRBV30	NA	NA	TRBJ2-1	CAWSRGGSQGFF	TGTGCCTGGAGTCGAGGGGGATCCCAGGGGTTCTTC
TRBV18	NA	NA	TRBJ2-3	CASSGGTEDTQYF	TGTGCCAGCTCAGGCGGGACAGAAGATACGCAGTATTTT
TRBV7-8	NA	TRBD1	TRBJ1-1	CASSSRTGGTEAFF	TGTGCCAGCAGCTCACGGACAGGGGGCACTGAAGCTTTCTTT
TRBV5-1	NA	TRBD2	TRBJ2-3	CASSLAPTSGRDTQYF	TGCGCCAGCAGCTTGGCGCCGACTAGCGGGAGGGATACGCAGTATTTT
TRBV24-1	NA	TRBD2	TRBJ2-5	CATGGETETQYF	TGTGCCACGGGGGGGGAGACGGAGACCCAGTACTTC
TRBV4-2	few	NA	TRBJ2-6	CASSQELATGANVLTF	TGTGCCAGCAGCCAAGAGTTGGCCACTGGGGCCAACGTCCTGACTTTC
TRBV6-5	NA	NA	TRBJ1-2	CASSHNYGYTF	TGTGCCAGCAGCCATAACTATGGCTACACCTTC
TRBV30	NA	TRBD1	TRBJ1-3	CAWTAFGTVSGNTIYF	TGTGCCTGGACCGCCTTCGGGACAGTCTCTGGAAACACCATATATTTT
TRBV27	NA	NA	TRBJ1-1	CASREGNTEAFF	TGTGCCAGCAGAGAGGGGAACACTGAAGCTTTCTTT
TRBV19	NA	NA	TRBJ2-1	CASAKGQGGGGEQFF	TGTGCCAGTGCAAAGGGGCAGGGGGGAGGAGGTGAGCAGTTCTTC
TRBV29-1	NA	TRBD2	TRBJ2-5	CSVEGGGETQYF	TGCAGCGTTGAAGGGGGGGGAGAGACCCAGTACTTC
TRBV30	once	TRBD2	TRBJ2-3	CAWSKKREPDTQYF	TGTGCCTGGAGTAAGAAGCGGGAGCCAGATACGCAGTATTTT
TRBV30	NA	TRBD1	TRBJ2-7	CAWSGQGVEQYF	TGTGCCTGGAGCGGACAGGGTGTCGAGCAGTACTTC
TRBV5-6	NA	NA	TRBJ2-5	CASSLEGETQYF	TGTGCCAGCAGCTTGGAGGGGGAGACCCAGTACTTC
TRBV29-1	NA	TRBD2	TRBJ2-3	CSGKRGSTDTQYF	TGCAGCGGAAAGCGGGGATCCACAGATACGCAGTATTTT
TRBV14	NA	TRBD2	TRBJ2-4	CASSQDTSGGKNIQYF	TGTGCCAGCAGCCAAGATACTAGCGGGGGTAAAAACATTCAGTACTTC
TRBV28	NA	NA	TRBJ1-1	CASSFDSMNTEAFF	TGTGCCAGCAGTTTTGACAGCATGAACACTGAAGCTTTCTTT
TRBV2	NA	TRBD1	TRBJ1-4	CASRGQGAVEKLFF	TGTGCCAGCAGAGGACAGGGGGCCGTTGAAAAACTGTTTTTT
TRBV9	few	NA	TRBJ1-3	CASSFGSTGNTIYF	TGTGCCAGCAGCTTCGGGTCCACTGGAAACACCATATATTTT
TRBV6-6	NA	TRBD1	TRBJ1-4	CASSYIGGGEKLFF	TGTGCCAGCAGTTACATAGGGGGCGGTGAAAAACTGTTTTTT
TRBV2	NA	NA	TRBJ2-6	CASSERRSSGANVLTF	TGTGCCAGCAGTGAACGGCGGAGCTCTGGGGCCAACGTCCTGACTTTC
TRBV30	NA	TRBD2	TRBJ2-3	CAWRVSGRATDTQYF	TGTGCCTGGAGGGTTAGCGGGAGGGCCACAGATACGCAGTATTTT
TRBV20-1	NA	NA	TRBJ2-1	CSASSVSHNEQFF	TGCAGTGCTAGTTCCGTATCACATAATGAGCAGTTCTTC